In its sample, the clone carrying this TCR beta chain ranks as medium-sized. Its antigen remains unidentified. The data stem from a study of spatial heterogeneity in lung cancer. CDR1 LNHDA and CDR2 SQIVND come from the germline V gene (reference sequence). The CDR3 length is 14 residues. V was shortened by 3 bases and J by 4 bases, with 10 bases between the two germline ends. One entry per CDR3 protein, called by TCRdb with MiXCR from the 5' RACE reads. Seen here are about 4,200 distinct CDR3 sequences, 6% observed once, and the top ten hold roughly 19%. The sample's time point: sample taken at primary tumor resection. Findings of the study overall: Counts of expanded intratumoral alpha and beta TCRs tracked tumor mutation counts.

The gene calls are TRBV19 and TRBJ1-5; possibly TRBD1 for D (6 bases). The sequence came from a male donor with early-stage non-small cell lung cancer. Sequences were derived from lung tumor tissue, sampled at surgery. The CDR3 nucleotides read TGTGCCAGTAGTATCACAGGGATAAATCAGCCCCAGCATTTT. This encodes CASSITGINQPQHF.